The sequence of this T cell receptor (beta chain) was determined in a study of T cells in Graves' hyperthyroidism and ophthalmopathy. Findings and caveats of the study: Most thyroid clonotypes expanded above 0.001 were also detected in blood.

Notes on this clonotype: Its target is not known.

Exclusions: uncontrolled infection, other autoimmune disease, pregnancy, lactation. CDR1 and CDR2 from the germline V gene are KGHDR and SFDVKD. The J segment lost 1 base and the V segment lost 4 bases, leaving 20 bases of the junction unmatched. The CDR3 loop spans 20 amino acids. Amplified regions were TCR beta CDR3 sequences from RNA transcripts. TCR CDR3 regions were first amplified by RT-PCR with HTBI primers. TCRdb re-derived calls from the multiplex PCR reads in MiXCR, one entry per CDR3 protein. The sample holds 600,000 to 700,000 distinct CDR3 sequences; roughly 45% are singletons and the top ten take less than 9.5%.

The material sequenced was peripheral blood or thyroid tissue (not recorded which). This chain joins TRBV24-1 and TRBJ1-2, with 7 bases aligning to TRBD1. The receptor was isolated from an adult man with Graves' disease, either hyperthyroidism or ophthalmopathy (not recorded which). CDR3 coding DNA: TGTGCCACCAGTGACCAAACGCAGGGACAGACATCTTCCTTTAACTATGGCTACACCTTC. Amino acid sequence: CATSDQTQGQTSSFNYGYTF.